The 26 T cell receptor beta chains below come from one sample, sequenced in a study of a mutant IDH1 vaccine in newly diagnosed glioma. Antigen specificity for these receptors is unknown. This sample's time point: week 11, during vaccination. Doses comprised 300 ug of mutant IDH1 20-mer peptide each, plus topical imiquimod. Some clones are missing from TCRdb's copy, which holds only in-frame ones; the method was immunoSEQ multiplex PCR. The sample carries roughly 120,000 clones, just under 80% recorded once. The sequencing used PBMCs, collected from a glioma patient whose treatment included an IDH1 peptide vaccine. These TCRs come from a man aged 40-55 years with glioma.

The sample holds one count of this clone. The chain is built from TRBV5-6 and TRBJ1-1; 9 bases are a match to TRBD1. Trimming took 1 base from V and 5 from J; bases not matched to a gene: 15. CDR3 size: 18 residues. The V gene's germline CDR1 is SGHDT and CDR2 YYEEEE. The DNA for the CDR3 is TGTGCCAGCAGCTTGCTGTATCCAGGGACAGGGTTAAATACTGAAGCTTTCTTT. Protein sequence: CASSLLYPGTGLNTEAFF.

CDR3 in amino acids: CASSQREGTGLTDTQYF. In nucleotides, the CDR3 is TGTGCCAGCAGCCAGAGGGAGGGGACAGGACTCACAGATACGCAGTATTTT. The chain is built from TRBV4-2 and TRBJ2-3; a weak D match, TRBD1 (8 bases). The germline gives CDR1 LGHNA, CDR2 YNFKEQ. V was cut by 3 bases and J by 2 bases, with 18 bases left in between. This CDR3 region has 17 residues.

The genes are TRBV7-6 and TRBJ2-7; D not resolved. The CDR3 length is 13 residues. CDR1 and CDR2 (germline): SGHVS, FNYEAQ. Trimming removed 2 bases from V and 2 bases from J, with 7 bases in between. The CDR3 is CASSLIETYEQYF. The CDR3 DNA follows: TGTGCCAGCAGCTTAATAGAGACCTACGAGCAGTACTTC.

This clone came up many times. V gene TRBV14 combines with J gene TRBJ1-6; 7 nucleotides agree with TRBD1. The CDR3 spans 15 residues. Germline trimming cut 1 base from V and 6 bases from J; bases unmatched to any gene: 3. Germline V gene data show CDR1 as SGHDN and CDR2 as FVKESK. CDR3 DNA sequence: TGTGCCAGCAGCCAAGGACAGGGAATTAATTCACCCCTCCACTTT. Amino acids: CASSQGQGINSPLHF.

CDR3 loop: CASSFRQLSYNEQFF. The CDR3 DNA sequence: TGTGCCAGCAGTTTCCGACAGCTCTCCTACAATGAGCAGTTCTTC. The chain combines TRBV27 with TRBJ2-1; tentatively, D is TRBD1 (5 bases). Trimming removed 3 bases from V and 0 bases from J, with 9 bases in between. This CDR3 is built from 15 residues. Germline lookup yields CDR1 MNHEY and CDR2 SMNVEV (reference sequence).

The rearrangement joins TRBV11-2 to TRBJ1-2; TRBD1 is a possible D gene (5 bases). The germline gives CDR1 SGHAT, CDR2 FQNNGV. This CDR3 spans 15 amino acids. Trimming took off 1 base at V and 3 bases at J, with 12 bases between the two ends. This chain's CDR3 is CASSLVSGADYGYTF. The CDR3 DNA reads TGTGCCAGCAGCTTAGTCTCCGGGGCCGACTATGGCTACACCTTC. Filled out from reference TRBV11-2 and TRBJ1-2, the complete variable domain reads EAGVAQSPRYKIIEKRQSVAFWCNPISGHATLYWYQQILGQGPKLLIQFQNNGVVDDSQLPKDRFSAERLKGVDSTLKIQPAKLEDSAVYLCASSLVSGADYGYTFGSGTRLTVV.

In its sample, this clone was seen once. This chain links TRBV19 with TRBJ2-7; D remains unclear. Germline V gene sequence: CDR1 LNHDA, CDR2 SQIVND (reference sequence). V lost 1 base and J 3 bases, leaving 19 bases between the germline ends. The CDR3 has 17 residues. The CDR3 region has the DNA TGTGCCAGTAGTATAGGCCTTACTGAACTACCAGACTACGAGCAGTACTTC. It codes for CASSIGLTELPDYEQYF.

This clone has only a few counts. J is TRBJ1-2 and V is TRBV9; D gene unclear. CDR1 is SGDLS, CDR2 YYNGEE, per germline. V was pared by 0 bases and J by 8 bases, with 8 bases between. There are 12 residues in the CDR3. CDR3 nucleotides: TGTGCCAGCAGCGTAGGGTTTGGCGGCTACACCTTC. It yields the protein CASSVGFGGYTF.

The rearrangement uses TRBV2 and TRBJ1-6; perhaps TRBD1 as D (6 bases). V was cut by 7 bases and J by 7 bases, with 8 bases left in between. The CDR3 loop spans 12 amino acids. Germline V gene data show CDR1 as SNHLY and CDR2 as FYNNEI. The CDR3 reads CASNRANSPLHF. The DNA for the CDR3 is TGTGCCAGCAACAGGGCGAATTCACCCCTCCACTTT.

The chain couples TRBV6-6 to TRBJ2-1; 8 nucleotides agree with TRBD2. V gave up 5 bases and J gave up 3 bases; unmatched junction bases: 3. In germline, CDR1 is MNHNY, CDR2 SVGAGI (reference sequence). This CDR3 region has 14 residues. CDR3 in amino acids: CASSTSGNYNEQFF. For the CDR3, the DNA is TGTGCCAGCAGTACTAGCGGAAACTACAATGAGCAGTTCTTC.

This clone occurred once. The V call is TRBV6-1, the J call TRBJ2-3, with TRBD1 matching over 9 bases. The trim removed 2 bases at V and 1 base at J, leaving 13 bases unmatched. CDR3 size: 19 residues. The germline V gene has CDR1 MNHNS and CDR2 SASEGT. CDR3 nucleotides: TGTGCCAGCAGTGAATTTCGGACAGGGGCAGGGGTAGGCACAGATACGCAGTATTTT. Its protein is CASSEFRTGAGVGTDTQYF.

The chain has TRBV11-2 and TRBJ2-4; D is unclear. The V end was cut by 3 bases, the J end by 1 base, with 10 bases between. The CDR3 consists of 15 residues. CDR1 SGHAT and CDR2 FQNNGV come from the germline V gene. CDR3 residues: CASSLGLRAKNIQYF. The CDR3 region has the DNA TGTGCCAGCAGCTTGGGATTGCGGGCCAAAAACATTCAGTACTTC.

The chain recombines TRBV5-1 with TRBJ1-1; possible D gene TRBD1, 5 bases. V was clipped by 0 bases and J by 4 bases, with 10 bases between them. The CDR3 spans 14 residues. Germline V gene sequence: CDR1 SGHRS, CDR2 YFSETQ. In nucleotides, the CDR3 is TGCGCCAGCAGCTTGGACCAGGGCGGCACTGAAGCTTTCTTT. Amino acid sequence: CASSLDQGGTEAFF. The variable domain in full, completed from reference TRBV5-1 and TRBJ1-1, reads KAGVTQTPRYLIKTRGQQVTLSCSPISGHRSVSWYQQTPGQGLQFLFEYFSETQRNKGNFPGRFSGRQFSNSRSEMNVSTLELGDSALYLCASSLDQGGTEAFFGQGTRLTVV.

The rearrangement uses TRBV27 and TRBJ2-1; no clear D gene. V was trimmed by 0 bases and J by 9 bases, leaving 9 bases between them. This CDR3 has 13 residues. Germline lookup yields CDR1 MNHEY and CDR2 SMNVEV (reference sequence). This CDR3 reads CASSLSGALEQFF. The CDR3 bases are TGTGCCAGCAGTTTATCCGGAGCGCTTGAGCAGTTCTTC.

The chain recombines TRBV9 with TRBJ2-3, with D maybe TRBD2 (5 bases). The CDR3 sequence is 15 residues long. Germline V lookup: CDR1 SGDLS, CDR2 YYNGEE. Trimming cost V 3 bases and J 2 bases, with 13 bases left between them. CDR3 sequence (DNA): TGTGCCAGCAGCGATATAGGCGGGCACACAGATACGCAGTATTTT. Translated: CASSDIGGHTDTQYF.

The V gene is TRBV7-6, the J gene TRBJ2-5; D uncertain. Germline values: CDR1 SGHVS, CDR2 FNYEAQ. V was shortened by 2 bases and J by 4 bases, with 8 bases between the two germline ends. This CDR3 has 13 amino acids. The CDR3 loop is CASSLWGSETQYF. CDR3 DNA sequence: TGTGCCAGCAGCTTATGGGGTTCAGAGACCCAGTACTTC. The variable domain in full, completed from reference TRBV7-6 and TRBJ2-5, reads GAGVSQSPRYKVTKRGQDVALRCDPISGHVSLYWYRQALGQGPEFLTYFNYEAQQDKSGLPNDRFSAERPEGSISTLTIQRTEQRDSAMYRCASSLWGSETQYFGPGTRLLVL.

A few counts support this clone. The V call is TRBV5-6, the J call TRBJ1-5, with a tentative D call TRBD1 (5 bases). With 1 base removed from V and 3 bases from J, the gap between germline ends came to 14 bases. This CDR3 spans 16 amino acids. In germline, CDR1 is SGHDT, CDR2 YYEEEE. The CDR3 is CASSLIRAGPNQPQHF. In nucleotides, the CDR3 is TGTGCCAGCAGCTTGATTCGTGCAGGGCCCAATCAGCCCCAGCATTTT.

The chain is built from TRBV6-1 and TRBJ1-1, with D unresolved. The CDR3 has 13 residues. CDR1 and CDR2 from the germline V gene are MNHNS and SASEGT. Trimming cost V 4 bases and J 4 bases, with 10 bases left between them. The CDR3 region is CASSVSAGTEAFF. DNA of the CDR3: TGTGCCAGCAGTGTATCTGCGGGCACTGAAGCTTTCTTT.

The rearrangement uses TRBV16 and TRBJ1-2; D ambiguous. The CDR3 is 12 amino acids. Germline CDR1 and CDR2: KGHSY and FQNENV. Trimming took off 4 bases at V and 8 bases at J, with 11 bases between the two ends. CDR3 protein: CASSLNRGGYTF. The CDR3 DNA follows: TGTGCCAGCAGCCTGAATCGGGGAGGCTACACCTTC.

As to this clone: The junction and the germline gene differ at one end; a read error may be behind it. The chain joins TRBV7-7 to TRBJ2-5; TRBD2 agrees at 8 bases. The CDR3 totals 16 residues. Germline V gene data show CDR1 as SSHAT and CDR2 as FNYEAQ (reference sequence). The CDR3 DNA reads TGTGCTAGCAGCTTAACGGGGGGGACGTCACTAGAGACCCAGTACTTC. Translated, it gives CASSLTGGTSLETQYF.

This clone was detected only a few times. This chain uses TRBV5-1 with TRBJ2-2; D unresolved. CDR3 size: 13 residues. Germline values: CDR1 SGHRS, CDR2 YFSETQ. The germline V and J ends were trimmed by 3 bases and 6 bases, with 9 bases remaining between them. The chain's CDR3 is CASSSAGPGELFF. The CDR3 DNA reads as TGCGCCAGCAGCTCCGCCGGACCCGGGGAGCTGTTTTTT.

As regards this clone: This CDR3 is also generated by other DNA sequences in the sample. The CDR3: CASSPGSYEQYF. In nucleotides, the CDR3 is TGTGCCAGCTCACCGGGCAGCTACGAGCAGTACTTC. The chain has TRBV18 and TRBJ2-7; D not certain. The germline V gene has CDR1 KGHSH and CDR2 LQKENI. This CDR3 contains 12 residues. Trimming pared 3 bases from V and 3 bases from J, leaving 6 bases between.

The V call is TRBV7-2, the J call TRBJ2-3, with TRBD2 matching 7 bases. V gave up 3 bases and J gave up 0 bases; unmatched junction bases: 3. Looked up from germline, CDR1 is SGHTA and CDR2 is FQGNSA. The CDR3 has 15 amino acids. The CDR3 nucleotides are TGTGCCAGCAGCTTGGGACTACCTAGCACAGATACGCAGTATTTT. This codes for CASSLGLPSTDTQYF. The full variable domain, with the rest looked up from reference TRBV7-2 and TRBJ2-3, is GAGVSQSPSNKVTEKGKDVELRCDPISGHTALYWYRQSLGQGLEFLIYFQGNSAPDKSGLPSDRFSAERTGGSVSTLTIQRTQQEDSAVYLCASSLGLPSTDTQYFGPGTRLTVL.

The chain links TRBV6-6 to TRBJ1-2; no clear D. Germline values: CDR1 MNHNY, CDR2 SVGAGI (reference sequence). The CDR3 spans 13 residues. V lost 6 bases to trimming and J lost 0 bases, with 8 bases between them. The CDR3 nucleotides read TGTGCCAGCAGATACGGTGCTAACTATGGCTACACCTTC. Amino acids: CASRYGANYGYTF.

This clone was found once. This sequence joins TRBV19 and TRBJ2-5, with a tentative D call TRBD2 (5 bases). The V end lost 1 base, the J end lost 2 bases, and 14 bases lay between the germline ends. The length of the CDR3 is 16 residues. Germline V gene sequence: CDR1 LNHDA, CDR2 SQIVND (reference sequence). The chain's CDR3 is CASSIVLRAAQETQYF. The CDR3 nucleotides read TGTGCCAGTAGTATAGTGCTGCGGGCAGCGCAAGAGACCCAGTACTTC.

The chain carries TRBV19 and TRBJ2-3; TRBD2 aligns across 15 bases. The trim removed 4 bases at V and 5 bases at J, leaving 1 base unmatched. In germline, CDR1 is LNHDA, CDR2 SQIVND (reference sequence). This CDR3 has 15 amino acids. The CDR3 spells CASSKGLAGGDTQYF. The DNA for the CDR3 is TGTGCCAGTAGTAAGGGACTAGCGGGAGGAGATACGCAGTATTTT.